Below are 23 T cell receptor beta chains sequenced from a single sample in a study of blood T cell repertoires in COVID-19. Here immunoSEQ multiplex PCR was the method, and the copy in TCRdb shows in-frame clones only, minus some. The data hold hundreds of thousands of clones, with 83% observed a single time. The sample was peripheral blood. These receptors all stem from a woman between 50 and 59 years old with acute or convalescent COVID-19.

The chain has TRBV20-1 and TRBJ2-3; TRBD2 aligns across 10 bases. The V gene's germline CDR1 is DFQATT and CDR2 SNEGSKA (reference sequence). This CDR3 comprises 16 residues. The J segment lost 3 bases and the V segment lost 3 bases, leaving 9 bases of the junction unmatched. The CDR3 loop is CSASGEASGRTDTQYF. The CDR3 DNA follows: TGCAGTGCTAGTGGGGAGGCTAGCGGGAGAACAGATACGCAGTATTTT.

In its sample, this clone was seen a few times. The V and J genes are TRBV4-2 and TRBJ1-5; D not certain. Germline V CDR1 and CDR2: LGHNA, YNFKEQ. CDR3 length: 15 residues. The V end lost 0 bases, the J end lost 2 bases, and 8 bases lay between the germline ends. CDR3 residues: CASSQDGWGNQPQHF. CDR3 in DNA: TGTGCCAGCAGCCAAGACGGGTGGGGCAATCAGCCCCAGCATTTT.

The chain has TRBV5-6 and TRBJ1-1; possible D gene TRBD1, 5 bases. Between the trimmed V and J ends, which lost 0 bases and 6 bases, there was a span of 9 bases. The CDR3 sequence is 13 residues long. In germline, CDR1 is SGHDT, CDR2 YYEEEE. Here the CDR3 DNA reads TGTGCCAGCAGCTTGGCCGCGACAGCTGAAGCTTTCTTT. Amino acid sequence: CASSLAATAEAFF.

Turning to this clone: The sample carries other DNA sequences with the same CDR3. CDR3: CASSERDRVQETQYF. In nucleotides, the CDR3 is TGTGCCAGCAGTGAGCGAGACAGGGTGCAAGAGACCCAGTACTTC. The chain couples TRBV6-1 to TRBJ2-5; 7 bases match TRBD1. Per the germline V gene, CDR1 is MNHNS and CDR2 is SASEGT. Trimming removed 3 bases from V and 2 bases from J; junction bases left unmatched: 6. The CDR3 has 15 residues.

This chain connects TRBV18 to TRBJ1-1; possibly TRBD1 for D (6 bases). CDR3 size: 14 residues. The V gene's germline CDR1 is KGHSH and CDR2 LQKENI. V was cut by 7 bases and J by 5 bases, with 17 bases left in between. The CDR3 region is CASFQRGGDTEAFF. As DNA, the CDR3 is TGTGCCAGCTTCCAGAGGGGGGGAGATACTGAAGCTTTCTTT.

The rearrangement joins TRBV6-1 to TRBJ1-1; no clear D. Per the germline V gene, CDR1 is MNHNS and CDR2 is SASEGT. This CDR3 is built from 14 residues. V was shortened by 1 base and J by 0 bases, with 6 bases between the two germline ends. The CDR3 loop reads CASSEDIMNTEAFF. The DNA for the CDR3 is TGTGCCAGCAGTGAAGACATCATGAACACTGAAGCTTTCTTT.

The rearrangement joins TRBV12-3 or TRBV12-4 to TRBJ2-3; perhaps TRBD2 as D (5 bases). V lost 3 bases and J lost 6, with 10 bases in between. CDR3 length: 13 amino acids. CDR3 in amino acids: CASSLMRADTQYF. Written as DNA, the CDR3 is TGTGCCAGCAGTTTGATGCGGGCGGATACGCAGTATTTT.

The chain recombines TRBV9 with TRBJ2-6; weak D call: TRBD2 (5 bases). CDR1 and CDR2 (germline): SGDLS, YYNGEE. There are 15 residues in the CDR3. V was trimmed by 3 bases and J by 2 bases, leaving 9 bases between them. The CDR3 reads CASSGVRAGANVLTF. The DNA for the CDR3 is TGTGCCAGCAGCGGGGTGAGGGCTGGGGCCAACGTCCTGACTTTC.

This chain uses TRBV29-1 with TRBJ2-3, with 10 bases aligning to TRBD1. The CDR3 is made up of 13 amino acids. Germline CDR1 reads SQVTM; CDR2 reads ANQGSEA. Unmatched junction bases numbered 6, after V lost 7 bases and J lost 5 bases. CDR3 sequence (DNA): TGCAGCGCTGTCGGGACAGGGGTAGATACGCAGTATTTT. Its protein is CSAVGTGVDTQYF.

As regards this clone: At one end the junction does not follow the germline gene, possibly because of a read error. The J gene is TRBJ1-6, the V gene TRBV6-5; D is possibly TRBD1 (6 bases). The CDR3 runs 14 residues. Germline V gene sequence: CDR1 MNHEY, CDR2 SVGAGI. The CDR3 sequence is CASSPGTGSRGQIF. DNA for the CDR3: TGTGCCAGCAGCCCCGGTACAGGGTCTAGAGGGCAGATCTTT.

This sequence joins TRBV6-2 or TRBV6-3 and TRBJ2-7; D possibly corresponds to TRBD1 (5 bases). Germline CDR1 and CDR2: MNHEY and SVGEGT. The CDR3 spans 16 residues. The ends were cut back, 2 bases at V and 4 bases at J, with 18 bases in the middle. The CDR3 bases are TGTGCCAGCAGTTACCGCCCCGACTGGGGCGGTTACGAGCAGTACTTC. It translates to CASSYRPDWGGYEQYF.

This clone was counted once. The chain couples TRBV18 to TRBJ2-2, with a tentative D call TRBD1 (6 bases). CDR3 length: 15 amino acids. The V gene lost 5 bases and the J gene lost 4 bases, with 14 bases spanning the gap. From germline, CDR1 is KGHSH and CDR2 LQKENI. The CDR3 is CASSSLAGVTGELFF. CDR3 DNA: TGTGCCAGCTCATCCCTGGCAGGGGTCACCGGGGAGCTGTTTTTT. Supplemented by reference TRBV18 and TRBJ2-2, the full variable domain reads NAGVMQNPRHLVRRRGQEARLRCSPMKGHSHVYWYRQLPEEGLKFMVYLQKENIIDESGMPKERFSAEFPKEGPSILRIQQVVRGDSAAYFCASSSLAGVTGELFFGEGSRLTVL.

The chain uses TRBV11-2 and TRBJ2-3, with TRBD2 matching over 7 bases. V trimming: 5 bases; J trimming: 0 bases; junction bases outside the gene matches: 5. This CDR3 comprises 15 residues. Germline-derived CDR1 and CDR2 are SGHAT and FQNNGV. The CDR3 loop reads CASSETSTSTDTQYF. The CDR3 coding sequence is TGTGCCAGCAGCGAGACTAGCACAAGCACAGATACGCAGTATTTT.

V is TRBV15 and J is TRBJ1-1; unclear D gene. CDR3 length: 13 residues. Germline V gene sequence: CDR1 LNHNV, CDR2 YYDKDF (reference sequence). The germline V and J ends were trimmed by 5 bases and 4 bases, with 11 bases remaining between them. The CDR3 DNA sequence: TGTGCCACCAGCCCCCGGGGTAGCACTGAAGCTTTCTTT. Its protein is CATSPRGSTEAFF.

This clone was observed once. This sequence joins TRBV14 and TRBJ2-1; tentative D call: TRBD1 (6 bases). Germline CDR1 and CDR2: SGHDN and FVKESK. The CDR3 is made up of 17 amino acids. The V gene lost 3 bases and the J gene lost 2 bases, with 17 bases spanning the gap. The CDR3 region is CASSHLQGRGAYNEQFF. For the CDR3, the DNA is TGTGCCAGCAGCCACTTACAGGGTCGGGGAGCCTACAATGAGCAGTTCTTC.

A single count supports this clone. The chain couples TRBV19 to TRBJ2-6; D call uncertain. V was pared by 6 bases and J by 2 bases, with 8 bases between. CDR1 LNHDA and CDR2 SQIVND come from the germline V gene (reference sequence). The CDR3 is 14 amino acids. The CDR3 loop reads CASRSSPGANVLTF. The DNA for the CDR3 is TGTGCCAGTAGGAGCTCTCCTGGGGCCAACGTCCTGACTTTC. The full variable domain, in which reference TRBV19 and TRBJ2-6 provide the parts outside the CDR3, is DGGITQSPKYLFRKEGQNVTLSCEQNLNHDAMYWYRQDPGQGLRLIYYSQIVNDFQKGDIAEGYSVSREKKESFPLTVTSAQKNPTAFYLCASRSSPGANVLTFGAGSRLTVL.

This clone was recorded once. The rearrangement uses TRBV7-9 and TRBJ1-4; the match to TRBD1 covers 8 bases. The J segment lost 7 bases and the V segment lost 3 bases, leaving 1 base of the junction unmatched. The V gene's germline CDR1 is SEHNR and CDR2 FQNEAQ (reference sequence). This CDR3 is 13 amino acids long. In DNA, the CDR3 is TGTGCCAGCAGCTTTGGACAGGGTGAAAAACTGTTTTTT. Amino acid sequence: CASSFGQGEKLFF.

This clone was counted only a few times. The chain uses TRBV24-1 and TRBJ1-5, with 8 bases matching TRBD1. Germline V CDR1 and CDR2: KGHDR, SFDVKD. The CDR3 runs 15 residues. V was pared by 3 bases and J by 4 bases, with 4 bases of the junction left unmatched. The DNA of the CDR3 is TGTGCCACCAGTGATCCTGGACAGGGAAATCAGCCCCAGCATTTT. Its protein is CATSDPGQGNQPQHF.

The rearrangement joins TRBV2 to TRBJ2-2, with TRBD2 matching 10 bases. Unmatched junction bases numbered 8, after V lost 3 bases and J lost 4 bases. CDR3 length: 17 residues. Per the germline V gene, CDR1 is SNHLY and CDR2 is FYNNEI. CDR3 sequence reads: CASSDLRSGRFTGELFF. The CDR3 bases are TGTGCCAGCAGTGACCTTCGTAGCGGGAGGTTCACCGGGGAGCTGTTTTTT.

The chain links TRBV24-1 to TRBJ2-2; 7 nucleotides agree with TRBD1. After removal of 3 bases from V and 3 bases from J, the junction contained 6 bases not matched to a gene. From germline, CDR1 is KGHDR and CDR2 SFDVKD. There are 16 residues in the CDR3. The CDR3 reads CATSDRRQGHTGELFF. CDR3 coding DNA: TGTGCCACCAGTGATCGCCGACAGGGTCACACCGGGGAGCTGTTTTTT.

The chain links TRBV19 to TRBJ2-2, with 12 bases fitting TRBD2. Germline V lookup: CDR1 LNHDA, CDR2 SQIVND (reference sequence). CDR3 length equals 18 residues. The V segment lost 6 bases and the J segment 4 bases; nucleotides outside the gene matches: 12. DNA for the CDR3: TGTGCCAGTAGGATCAGGACTAGCGGGAATCGAGCCACCGGGGAGCTGTTTTTT. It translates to CASRIRTSGNRATGELFF.

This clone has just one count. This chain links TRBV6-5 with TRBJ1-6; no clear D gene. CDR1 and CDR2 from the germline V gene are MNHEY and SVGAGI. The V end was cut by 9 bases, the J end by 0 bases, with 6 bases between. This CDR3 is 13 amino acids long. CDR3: CASRSSYNSPLHF. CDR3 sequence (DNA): TGTGCCAGTAGGAGCTCCTATAATTCACCCCTCCACTTT.

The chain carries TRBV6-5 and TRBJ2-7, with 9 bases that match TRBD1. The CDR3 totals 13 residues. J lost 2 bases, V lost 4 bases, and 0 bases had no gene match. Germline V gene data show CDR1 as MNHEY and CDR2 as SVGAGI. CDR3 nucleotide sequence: TGTGCCAGCAGTTGGACAGGGGCCTACGAGCAGTACTTC. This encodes CASSWTGAYEQYF.